Below, 9 T cell receptor beta chains from the same sample are listed, as sequenced in a study of human T cells and chemical hapten exposure. As to time point: patch test 3, about 24 weeks after DPC sensitization. Treatment described: therapeutic diphenylcyclopropenone sensitization with weekly scalp DPC. A single record per CDR3 protein comes from TCRdb applying MiXCR to the RACE reads. This sample has 82,000 or so distinct CDR3 sequences; 13% occur once, and the top ten carry 5.7%. Sample: whole blood, taken in connection with sensitization to the hapten diphenylcyclopropenone (DPC). Source of these receptors: a woman aged 45 to 65 with alopecia areata. Some clones in this sample may be carry-over from other donors' samples.

The rearrangement joins TRBV18 to TRBJ2-7, with D unclear. Germline CDR1 and CDR2: KGHSH and LQKENI. This CDR3 spans 15 amino acids. V dropped 3 bases and J dropped 0 bases, with 12 bases sitting between them. The CDR3 coding sequence is TGTGCCAGCTCACCTCTCCCGTTTCCCTCCTACGAGCAGTACTTC. Encoded protein: CASSPLPFPSYEQYF.

This clonotype was detected only a few times. The chain is built from TRBV9 and TRBJ1-6; D gene ambiguous. Trimming left V 3 bases short and J 3 bases short, with 4 bases between. Germline loops: CDR1 SGDLS, CDR2 YYNGEE. This CDR3 has 13 residues. The CDR3: CASSGYYNSPLHF. The CDR3 DNA is TGTGCCAGCAGCGGCTACTATAATTCACCCCTCCACTTT.

This clonotype was seen a handful of times. The chain has TRBV2 and TRBJ2-7, with D possibly TRBD1 on 6 matching bases. The CDR3 covers 12 residues. In germline, CDR1 is SNHLY, CDR2 FYNNEI. V lost 8 bases, J lost 3 bases, and 11 bases lay in between. In nucleotides, the CDR3 is TGTGCCAGCCAACAGGGAAACTACGAGCAGTACTTC. Translating it yields CASQQGNYEQYF.

This clonotype was found many times. The rearrangement uses TRBV28 and TRBJ2-1; D not certain. The germline V and J ends were trimmed by 7 bases and 3 bases, with 13 bases remaining between them. CDR3 length: 14 residues. The germline gives CDR1 MDHEN, CDR2 SYDVKM. CDR3 amino acids: CASKGASLYNEQFF. The DNA of the CDR3 is TGTGCCAGCAAAGGCGCGTCCCTCTACAATGAGCAGTTCTTC.

This chain connects TRBV10-3 to TRBJ1-6; the match to TRBD1 covers 8 bases. The length of the CDR3 is 14 residues. V shed 6 bases and J 7 bases; nucleotides not matched to a gene: 5. In germline, CDR1 is ENHRY, CDR2 SYGVKD. The CDR3 spells CAIRSDRGNSPLHF. The CDR3 DNA reads TGTGCCATCAGGAGCGACAGGGGAAATTCACCCCTCCACTTT.

In this sample, this clonotype turned up many times. This chain joins TRBV27 and TRBJ1-1; D gene ambiguous. V lost 2 bases and J 0 bases, leaving 10 bases between the germline ends. Germline loops: CDR1 MNHEY, CDR2 SMNVEV (reference sequence). The length of the CDR3 is 15 residues. CDR3 amino acids: CASSLATGMNTEAFF. In DNA form, the CDR3 reads TGTGCCAGCAGTTTAGCGACGGGTATGAACACTGAAGCTTTCTTT.

For this clonotype: The junction departs from germline at one end; a sequencing error may be responsible. This chain uses TRBV11-2 with TRBJ2-5, with TRBD2 matching 7 bases. The CDR3 is made up of 14 amino acids. Germline loops: CDR1 SGHAT, CDR2 FQNNGV. The CDR3 bases are TGTGCCTGCAGCCAGGGAGGGTTAGGAGAGACCCAGTACTTC. Amino acids: CACSQGGLGETQYF.

The chain employs TRBV9 and TRBJ2-3; D not certain. Looked up from germline, CDR1 is SGDLS and CDR2 is YYNGEE. The CDR3 spans 13 residues. The ends were cut back, 2 bases at V and 0 bases at J, with 4 bases in the middle. This CDR3 reads CASSVRSTDTQYF. The CDR3 nucleotides are TGTGCCAGCAGCGTGAGGAGCACAGATACGCAGTATTTT.

J is TRBJ2-1 and V is TRBV11-3; possibly TRBD1 for D (5 bases). The CDR3 length is 14 residues. Trimming left V 1 base short and J 5 bases short, with 9 bases between. Germline V gene data show CDR1 as SGHNT and CDR2 as YENEEA. The CDR3 DNA reads TGTGCCAGCAGCTTAGGGGGCCTGGACAATGAGCAGTTCTTC. Translating gives CASSLGGLDNEQFF.